A single sample gave rise to the 27 T cell receptor beta chains below, sequenced in a study of Tregs in tolerant kidney transplant recipients. The nonmyeloablative bone marrow transplants came from related graft donors, with transient mixed chimerism. Data came from immunoSEQ multiplex PCR; TCRdb stores just in-frame clones and leaves some out. The sample lists fewer than 60,000 clones, about 89% occurring once. The material sequenced was CD8+ T cells from blood (PBMCs), taken 24 months after the transplant. The receptors were gathered from a human patient who received a combined kidney and bone marrow transplant. Some T cells may have come from the graft donor.

The V and J genes are TRBV6-5 and TRBJ2-1; 8 nucleotides agree with TRBD2. The trim removed 7 bases at V and 7 bases at J, leaving 12 bases unmatched. This CDR3 is built from 15 residues. Germline CDR1 is MNHEY and CDR2 is SVGAGI. Here the CDR3 reads CASTLPVAGINEQFF. CDR3 in DNA: TGTGCCAGCACCCTTCCTGTAGCGGGAATTAATGAGCAGTTCTTC.

The CDR3 here is CASSPGRDYYEQYF. The CDR3 DNA reads as TGTGCCAGCTCACCAGGCCGGGACTACTACGAGCAGTACTTC. V gene TRBV18 combines with J gene TRBJ2-7; 7 bases are a match to TRBD2. This CDR3 comprises 14 residues. Germline values: CDR1 KGHSH, CDR2 LQKENI. Trimming removed 2 bases from V and 3 bases from J; junction bases left unmatched: 4. Drawing the rest from reference TRBV18 and TRBJ2-7, the complete variable domain is NAGVMQNPRHLVRRRGQEARLRCSPMKGHSHVYWYRQLPEEGLKFMVYLQKENIIDESGMPKERFSAEFPKEGPSILRIQQVVRGDSAAYFCASSPGRDYYEQYFGPGTRLTVT.

CDR3 nucleotide sequence: TGCGCCAGCAGCCAAACGCCAGGCGCTCACCAAGAGACCCAGTACTTC. This codes for CASSQTPGAHQETQYF. V and J are TRBV4-3 and TRBJ2-5, with no clear D. The CDR3 sequence is 16 residues long. V lost 2 bases and J 0 bases, leaving 13 bases between the germline ends. Germline V gene data show CDR1 as LGHNA and CDR2 as YSLEER.

This chain connects TRBV5-6 to TRBJ2-7; 11 nucleotides align to TRBD1. V dropped 2 bases and J dropped 3; count of bases not matched to a gene: 1. CDR3 length equals 14 residues. Germline lookup yields CDR1 SGHDT and CDR2 YYEEEE. DNA for the CDR3: TGTGCCAGCAGCTTCGGGACAGGGGGCTACGAGCAGTACTTC. Protein: CASSFGTGGYEQYF.

The chain uses TRBV4-3 and TRBJ1-2; 7 bases are a match to TRBD1. This CDR3 is 14 amino acids long. V gave up 1 base and J gave up 8 bases; unmatched junction bases: 7. CDR1 and CDR2 (germline): LGHNA, YSLEER. CDR3 DNA sequence: TGCGCCAGCAGCCAAGCGCAGGGGGTCCGGGGCTACACCTTC. Its protein product is CASSQAQGVRGYTF.

The gene calls are TRBV7-9 and TRBJ2-3; D perhaps matches TRBD1 (6 bases). This CDR3 contains 14 residues. Per the germline V gene, CDR1 is SEHNR and CDR2 is FQNEAQ (reference sequence). V lost 2 bases, J lost 2 bases, and 8 bases lay in between. The CDR3 region is CASSLQGYTDTQYF. CDR3 in DNA: TGTGCCAGCAGCTTACAGGGGTACACAGATACGCAGTATTTT.

This chain uses TRBV6-6 with TRBJ1-1, with no clear D. Germline V gene data show CDR1 as MNHNY and CDR2 as SVGAGI (reference sequence). V was clipped by 4 bases and J by 4 bases, with 10 bases between them. The CDR3 totals 13 residues. The CDR3 region is CASSSTVGTEAFF. The DNA for the CDR3 is TGTGCCAGCAGTTCTACAGTAGGCACTGAAGCTTTCTTT.

The J gene is TRBJ1-2, the V gene TRBV19; D may be TRBD1 (5 bases). The CDR3 contains 14 residues. Trimming left V 5 bases short and J 0 bases short, with 10 bases between. Germline values: CDR1 LNHDA, CDR2 SQIVND (reference sequence). CDR3 sequence: CASSAATANYGYTF. CDR3 nucleotide sequence: TGTGCCAGTAGTGCGGCGACAGCTAACTATGGCTACACCTTC.

The chain is built from TRBV7-2 and TRBJ2-7; a possible D gene is TRBD1 (5 bases). This CDR3 spans 11 amino acids. Germline CDR1 is SGHTA and CDR2 is FQGNSA. Trimming cost V 4 bases and J 6 bases, with 7 bases left between them. CDR3 bases: TGTGCCAGCAGCTCCCAGGGCGAGCAGTACTTC. Protein sequence: CASSSQGEQYF.

V is TRBV19 and J is TRBJ1-5, with D perhaps TRBD1 (6 bases). V lost 1 base, J lost 3 bases, and 10 bases lay in between. The CDR3 consists of 15 residues. Germline V lookup: CDR1 LNHDA, CDR2 SQIVND (reference sequence). Written as DNA, the CDR3 is TGTGCCAGTAGTATAGTGGGGGCTTACAATCAGCCCCAGCATTTT. This codes for CASSIVGAYNQPQHF.

The rearrangement joins TRBV19 to TRBJ2-7; maybe TRBD2 (6 bases). CDR3 length: 14 amino acids. Germline CDR1 and CDR2: LNHDA and SQIVND (reference sequence). V gave up 3 bases and J gave up 3 bases, with 12 bases separating them. The CDR3 here is CASSIIGGRYEQYF. CDR3 coding DNA: TGTGCCAGTAGTATCATCGGGGGTCGCTACGAGCAGTACTTC.

The chain couples TRBV7-8 to TRBJ2-1, with D maybe TRBD1 (8 bases). The germline gives CDR1 SGHVS, CDR2 FQNEAQ. V was cut by 3 bases and J by 6 bases, with 15 bases left in between. The CDR3 consists of 15 residues. DNA of the CDR3: TGTGCCAGCAGCTTGAGCGGGACAGGCTTCAATGAGCAGTTCTTC. Protein sequence: CASSLSGTGFNEQFF.

The V gene is TRBV14, the J gene TRBJ1-2; D gene unclear. Germline V CDR1 and CDR2: SGHDN, FVKESK. The length of the CDR3 is 15 residues. The ends were cut back, 0 bases at V and 4 bases at J, with 12 bases in the middle. CDR3 sequence: CASSQDSSGFYGYTF. The CDR3 DNA is TGTGCCAGCAGCCAAGATTCTAGCGGGTTCTATGGCTACACCTTC.

This clone was seen a single time. V and J are TRBV2 and TRBJ1-5, with D maybe TRBD1 (5 bases). Per the germline V gene, CDR1 is SNHLY and CDR2 is FYNNEI. The V end was cut by 6 bases, the J end by 7 bases, with 10 bases between. The CDR3 contains 12 residues. This CDR3 is CASRGGPQPQHF. CDR3 coding DNA: TGTGCCAGCAGGGGGGGACCGCAGCCCCAGCATTTT.

This chain connects TRBV7-9 to TRBJ2-3; perhaps TRBD1 as D (6 bases). Germline V lookup: CDR1 SEHNR, CDR2 FQNEAQ (reference sequence). CDR3 size: 16 residues. V was pared by 5 bases and J by 2 bases, with 17 bases between. Written as DNA, the CDR3 is TGTGCCAGCAGCCCAGGTATGGGGGCCTACACAGATACGCAGTATTTT. This translates into CASSPGMGAYTDTQYF. The full variable domain, its missing parts supplied by reference TRBV7-9 and TRBJ2-3, is DTGVSQNPRHKITKRGQNVTFRCDPISEHNRLYWYRQTLGQGPEFLTYFQNEAQLEKSRLLSDRFSAERPKGSFSTLEIQRTEQGDSAMYLCASSPGMGAYTDTQYFGPGTRLTVL.

The chain is built from TRBV30 and TRBJ2-3, with 8 bases aligning to TRBD2. Germline lookup yields CDR1 GTSNPN and CDR2 SVGIG (reference sequence). V lost 0 bases, J lost 3 bases, and 2 bases stayed unmatched. This CDR3 is 14 amino acids long. CDR3 amino acids: CAWSVIAGTDTQYF. In nucleotides, the CDR3 is TGTGCCTGGAGTGTAATAGCGGGGACAGATACGCAGTATTTT.

The chain recombines TRBV9 with TRBJ2-2; TRBD2 aligns across 10 bases. The CDR3 runs 16 residues. The germline gives CDR1 SGDLS, CDR2 YYNGEE. Unmatched junction bases numbered 10, after V lost 5 bases and J lost 6 bases. In nucleotides, the CDR3 is TGTGCCAGCAGAGGTGGGCTAGCGGGAGTCTCCGGGGAGCTGTTTTTT. This encodes CASRGGLAGVSGELFF.

V gene TRBV28 combines with J gene TRBJ2-3, with D tentatively TRBD2 (6 bases). Germline values: CDR1 MDHEN, CDR2 SYDVKM. V dropped 2 bases and J dropped 4 bases, with 13 bases sitting between them. The CDR3 has 15 amino acids. CDR3 loop: CASSLIGGWPDTQYF. DNA of the CDR3: TGTGCCAGCAGTTTAATCGGGGGTTGGCCAGATACGCAGTATTTT.

V and J are TRBV12-5 and TRBJ1-3; TRBD1 agrees at 9 bases. The V gene's germline CDR1 is LGHNT and CDR2 FRNRAP. This CDR3 region has 20 residues. The ends lost 0 bases at V and 0 bases at J; junction bases unmatched: 12. For the CDR3, the DNA is TGTGCTAGTGGTTTGGTTGGGGACAGGGTAGGGTATATCTCTGGAAACACCATATATTTT. Translated: CASGLVGDRVGYISGNTIYF.

The V call is TRBV5-1, the J call TRBJ2-7, with 9 bases aligning to TRBD2. The CDR3 runs 14 residues. V lost 6 bases to trimming and J lost 0 bases; unmatched junction nucleotides: 4. Germline V gene lookup returns CDR1 SGHRS and CDR2 YFSETQ. The CDR3 DNA is TGCGCCAGCACTCCGACTAGCGGCTCCTACGAGCAGTACTTC. It specifies CASTPTSGSYEQYF.

The chain uses TRBV7-6 and TRBJ2-2, with 10 bases fitting TRBD2. V trimming: 1 base; J trimming: 4 bases; junction bases outside the gene matches: 9. Germline values: CDR1 SGHVS, CDR2 FNYEAQ. The CDR3 has 18 residues. The CDR3 nucleotides read TGTGCCAGCAGCTTAGGGCCTAGCGGGAGTCTGGGCACCGGGGAGCTGTTTTTT. Protein sequence: CASSLGPSGSLGTGELFF.

This chain uses TRBV11-2 with TRBJ1-2; 8 nucleotides match TRBD1. The germline gives CDR1 SGHAT, CDR2 FQNNGV. After removal of 3 bases from V and 3 bases from J, the junction contained 3 bases not matched to a gene. This CDR3 spans 14 amino acids. The CDR3 DNA sequence: TGTGCCAGCAGCTTGGCGGGACAGGACTATGGCTACACCTTC. Protein sequence: CASSLAGQDYGYTF. Full variable domain (missing parts from reference TRBV11-2 and TRBJ1-2): EAGVAQSPRYKIIEKRQSVAFWCNPISGHATLYWYQQILGQGPKLLIQFQNNGVVDDSQLPKDRFSAERLKGVDSTLKIQPAKLEDSAVYLCASSLAGQDYGYTFGSGTRLTVV.

A remark on this clone: The sample contains more than one DNA sequence encoding this CDR3. DNA for the CDR3: TGTGCCAGCAGTCCCGCGGACAGGGGGCAGTTCTTC. Translating it yields CASSPADRGQFF. The V gene is TRBV27, the J gene TRBJ2-1; TRBD1 matches at 9 bases. In germline, CDR1 is MNHEY, CDR2 SMNVEV (reference sequence). V dropped 5 bases and J dropped 12; count of bases not matched to a gene: 5. This CDR3 has 12 amino acids.

The rearrangement joins TRBV15 to TRBJ1-1; weak D call: TRBD1 (6 bases). CDR3 length equals 15 residues. V was pared by 6 bases and J by 4 bases, with 18 bases between. CDR1 is LNHNV and CDR2 is YYDKDF in the germline V gene (reference sequence). The chain's CDR3 is CATSNPGELGTEAFF. CDR3 coding DNA: TGTGCCACCAGTAATCCAGGGGAACTGGGCACTGAAGCTTTCTTT.

This chain uses TRBV9 with TRBJ2-3, with 11 bases aligning to TRBD1. Germline CDR1 reads SGDLS; CDR2 reads YYNGEE. The V gene end was trimmed by 0 bases and the J gene end by 6 bases; junction bases not matched to a gene: 6. The CDR3 totals 16 residues. The CDR3 DNA sequence: TGTGCCAGCAGCGTAGAAGGGACAGGGGGTCACGATACGCAGTATTTT. It codes for CASSVEGTGGHDTQYF.

This chain links TRBV5-1 with TRBJ2-1, with D perhaps TRBD1 (6 bases). Per the germline V gene, CDR1 is SGHRS and CDR2 is YFSETQ. V lost 3 bases to trimming and J lost 6 bases, with 13 bases between them. This CDR3 is built from 14 residues. CDR3 sequence reads: CASSYVGHLNEQFF. Here the CDR3 DNA reads TGCGCCAGCAGCTACGTGGGACACCTCAATGAGCAGTTCTTC.

This sequence joins TRBV9 and TRBJ2-3; 11 bases are shared with TRBD1. Germline CDR1 SGDLS, CDR2 YYNGEE. V lost 4 bases, J lost 2 bases, and 6 bases stayed unmatched. CDR3 length: 16 residues. CDR3 sequence: CASSTRTGGVTDTQYF. The CDR3 nucleotides read TGTGCCAGCAGCACACGGACAGGGGGCGTCACAGATACGCAGTATTTT.